A single T cell receptor beta chain is shown here with its context. Its cognate antigen is unknown. Amplification of TCR beta CDR3 regions was performed using RNA transcripts as template. RT-PCR in the first round (using the HTBI primer set) targeted the TCR CDR3. MiXCR was run by TCRdb on the multiplex PCR reads, yielding one entry per CDR3 protein. This table has approximately 640,000 distinct CDR3 sequences, 15% to 20% appearing once. The data originate from a study of T cells in Graves' hyperthyroidism and ophthalmopathy. Diagnostic decisions used clinical symptoms, serum thyroxine and TRAb, thyroid ultrasound and orbital computed tomography. Study results and caveats: Model output signaled ophthalmopathy a median roughly 6 months ahead of onset. Blood also contained most expanded thyroid clonotypes above 0.001.

Trimming removed 7 bases from V and 10 bases from J; junction bases left unmatched: 12. CDR1 is LNHDA, CDR2 SQIVND, per germline (reference sequence). The CDR3 contains 15 residues. J is TRBJ2-1 and V is TRBV19, with TRBD2 matching over 11 bases. Sequenced material: blood. This clonotype was obtained from a man between 50 and 59 years old with Graves' hyperthyroidism. The CDR3 region is CASTYSGGGGGEQFF. Here the CDR3 DNA reads TGTGCCAGTACTTATAGCGGGGGGGGAGGTGGGGAGCAGTTCTTC.